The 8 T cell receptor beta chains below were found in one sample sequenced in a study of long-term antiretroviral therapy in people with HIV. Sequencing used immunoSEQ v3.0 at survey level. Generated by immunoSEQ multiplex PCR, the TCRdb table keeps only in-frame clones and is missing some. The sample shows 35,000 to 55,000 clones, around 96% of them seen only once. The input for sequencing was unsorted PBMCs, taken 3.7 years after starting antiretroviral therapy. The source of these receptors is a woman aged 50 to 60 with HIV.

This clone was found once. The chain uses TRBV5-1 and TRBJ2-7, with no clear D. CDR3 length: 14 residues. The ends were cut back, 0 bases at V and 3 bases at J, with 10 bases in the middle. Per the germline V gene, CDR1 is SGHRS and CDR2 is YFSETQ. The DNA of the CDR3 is TGCGCCAGCAGCTTGGTGGGGATCGGCTACGAGCAGTACTTC. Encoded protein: CASSLVGIGYEQYF. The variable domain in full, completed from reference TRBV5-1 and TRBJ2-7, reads KAGVTQTPRYLIKTRGQQVTLSCSPISGHRSVSWYQQTPGQGLQFLFEYFSETQRNKGNFPGRFSGRQFSNSRSEMNVSTLELGDSALYLCASSLVGIGYEQYFGPGTRLTVT.

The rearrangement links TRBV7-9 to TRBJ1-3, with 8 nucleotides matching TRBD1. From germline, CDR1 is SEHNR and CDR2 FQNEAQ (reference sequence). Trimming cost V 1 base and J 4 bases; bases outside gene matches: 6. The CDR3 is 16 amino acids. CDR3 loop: CASSLGQGAPGNTIYF. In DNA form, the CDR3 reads TGTGCCAGCAGCTTAGGGCAGGGGGCGCCCGGAAACACCATATATTTT.

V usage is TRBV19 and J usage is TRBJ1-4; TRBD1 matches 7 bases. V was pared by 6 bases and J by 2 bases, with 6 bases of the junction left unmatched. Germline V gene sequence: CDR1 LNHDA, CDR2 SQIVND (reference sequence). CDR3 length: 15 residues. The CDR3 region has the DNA TGTGCCAGTAGGGTCGCAGGGGGGACTAATGAAAAACTGTTTTTT. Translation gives CASRVAGGTNEKLFF.

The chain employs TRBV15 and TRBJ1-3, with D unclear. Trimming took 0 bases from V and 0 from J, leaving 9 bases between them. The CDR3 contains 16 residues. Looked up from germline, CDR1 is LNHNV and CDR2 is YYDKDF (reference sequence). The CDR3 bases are TGTGCCACCAGCAGAGATTCGACGGGCTCTGGAAACACCATATATTTT. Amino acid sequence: CATSRDSTGSGNTIYF.

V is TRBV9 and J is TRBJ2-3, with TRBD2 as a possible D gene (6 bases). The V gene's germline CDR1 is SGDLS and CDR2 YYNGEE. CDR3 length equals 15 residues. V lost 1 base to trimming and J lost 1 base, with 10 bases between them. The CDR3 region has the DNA TGTGCCAGCAGCGTATCGGGGGACGGCACAGATACGCAGTATTTT. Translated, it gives CASSVSGDGTDTQYF.

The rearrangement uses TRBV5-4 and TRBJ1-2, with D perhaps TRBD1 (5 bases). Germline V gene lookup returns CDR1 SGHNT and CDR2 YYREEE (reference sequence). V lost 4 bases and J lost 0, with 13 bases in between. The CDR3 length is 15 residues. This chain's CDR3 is CASSDPAGSNYGYTF. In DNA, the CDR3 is TGTGCCAGCAGCGACCCGGCAGGGTCTAACTATGGCTACACCTTC.

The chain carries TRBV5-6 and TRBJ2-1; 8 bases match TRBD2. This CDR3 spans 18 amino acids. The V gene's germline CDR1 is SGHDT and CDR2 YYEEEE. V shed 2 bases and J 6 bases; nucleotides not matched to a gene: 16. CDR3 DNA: TGTGCCAGCAGCTTTTCGGGGGGGTCCAGCGGGGGTAGCAATGAGCAGTTCTTC. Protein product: CASSFSGGSSGGSNEQFF.

In DNA, the CDR3 is TGTGCCTGGAGTGACGCAGGGGGGACTGAAGCTTTCTTT. It is translated as CAWSDAGGTEAFF. This rearrangement joins TRBV30 to TRBJ1-1, with TRBD1 matching 7 bases. Germline values: CDR1 GTSNPN, CDR2 SVGIG (reference sequence). There are 13 residues in the CDR3. After removal of 1 base from V and 5 bases from J, the junction contained 4 bases not matched to a gene.